The T cell receptor (beta chain) described here comes from a study of blood T cell repertoires in COVID-19. Produced via immunoSEQ multiplex PCR; TCRdb's table is partial and in-frame only. This table holds about 210,000 clones, 87% found once. CDR1 is SGHKS, CDR2 YYEKEE, per germline (reference sequence). The CDR3 is made up of 14 amino acids. V dropped 0 bases and J dropped 1 base, with 5 bases sitting between them. The receptor comes from a man aged 30 to 39 in a cohort exposed to, infected with or recovered from COVID-19 (not recorded which). Sequences were obtained from PBMCs or T cells enriched from blood (not recorded which). V is TRBV5-5 and J is TRBJ2-1; D uncertain. This CDR3 is CASSLDRSYNEQFF. The CDR3 DNA follows: TGTGCCAGCAGCTTGGACAGATCCTACAATGAGCAGTTCTTC.